The rows below give T cell receptor beta chains drawn from one sample of a study of T cell repertoires in cytomegalovirus infection. TCRdb reprocessed the reads with MiXCR, giving one entry per CDR3 protein. Seen here are 740,000 or so distinct CDR3 sequences, 35% to 45% observed once, and the top ten hold more than 2.5%. Sequencing input: PBMCs. The source is a human donor in good health (CMV status not recorded). Some clones in this sample may be carry-over from other donors' samples. The CDR3 runs from the conserved cysteine through the conserved F or W. D genes are given only for firm matches. Not every row has a clone size; where given, it reads once, few, many or a size class.

17	TRBD2	TRBJ2-1	TRBV6-8	-	CASSYDNYRTSGFEQFF	TGTGCCAGCAGTTACGATAATTACAGGACTAGCGGATTTGAGCAGTTCTTC
17	-	TRBJ2-1	TRBV28	-	CASSLVDPGSSYNEQFF	TGTGCCAGCAGTTTAGTGGATCCGGGGAGCTCCTACAATGAGCAGTTCTTC
15	TRBD1	TRBJ1-2	TRBV6-2/TRBV6-3	-	CASSYSTGGYYGYTF	TGTGCCAGCAGTTACTCGACAGGGGGCTACTATGGCTACACCTTC
13	TRBD1	TRBJ2-7	TRBV28	-	CASSLGTADEQYF	TGTGCCAGCAGTTTAGGGACAGCAGACGAGCAGTACTTC
16	TRBD2	TRBJ2-1	TRBV12-3/TRBV12-4	-	CASSPRGGQDYNEQFF	TGTGCCAGCAGTCCCCGGGGGGGCCAAGACTACAATGAGCAGTTCTTC
14	TRBD2	TRBJ2-3	TRBV20-1	-	CSAMGLVSKDTQSF	TGCAGTGCTATGGGACTAGTGAGCAAAGATACGCAGTCTTTT
15	TRBD2	TRBJ2-1	TRBV5-4	few	CASSFSGRATSEQFF	TGTGCCAGCAGCTTTTCCGGGAGGGCCACCAGTGAGCAGTTCTTC
19	TRBD2	TRBJ2-2	TRBV4-1	many	CASSSLGGSGVANTGELFF	TGCGCCAGCAGCTCCCTAGGTGGTAGCGGGGTTGCGAACACCGGGGAGCTGTTTTTT
14	-	TRBJ1-1	TRBV7-2	many	CASSLGGVGTEAFF	TGTGCCAGCAGTTTAGGCGGAGTGGGCACTGAAGCTTTCTTT
11	-	TRBJ1-2	TRBV29-1	-	CSVVGTYGYTF	TGCAGCGTTGTGGGGACCTATGGCTACACCTTC
14	TRBD1	TRBJ1-1	TRBV30	-	CAWSGQGGNTEAFF	TGTGCCTGGAGTGGGCAGGGGGGGAACACTGAAGCTTTCTTT
15	-	TRBJ2-5	TRBV6-1	-	CDSGPPTAPKETQYF	TGTGACAGCGGACCACCAACCGCGCCGAAAGAGACCCAGTACTTC
13	-	TRBJ1-4	TRBV7-9	few	CASSLGYMSQLFF	TGTGCCAGCAGCTTAGGATACATGAGCCAACTGTTTTTT
15	-	TRBJ1-2	TRBV20-1	-	CSARDWGGANYGYTF	TGCAGTGCTAGAGATTGGGGGGGAGCTAACTATGGCTACACCTTC
14	TRBD1	TRBJ1-2	TRBV5-1	-	CASSLGDRGLGYTF	TGCGCCAGCAGCTTGGGGGACAGGGGCCTTGGCTACACCTTC
11	-	TRBJ1-3	TRBV12-3/TRBV12-4	many	CASRGGNTIYF	TGTGCCAGCAGGGGGGGAAACACCATATATTTT
16	TRBD2	TRBJ2-7	TRBV12-3/TRBV12-4	few	CASTPYLGEGRAEQYF	TGTGCCAGCACCCCTTACTTAGGGGAGGGCCGTGCCGAGCAGTACTTC